The 9 T cell receptor beta chains presented below share a single source sample, sequenced in a study of blood T cell repertoires in COVID-19. Some clones are missing from TCRdb's copy, which holds only in-frame ones; the method was immunoSEQ multiplex PCR. Altogether under 350,000 clones are present, about 86% being singletons, with the ten largest covering roughly 4.2%. Specimen: PBMCs or T cells enriched from blood (not recorded which). These receptors all come from a woman in her thirties or forties with acute COVID-19.

This clone was counted a single time. The rearrangement joins TRBV6-5 to TRBJ1-2; the D gene is possibly TRBD1 (5 bases). CDR1 and CDR2 (germline): MNHEY, SVGAGI. V was trimmed by 2 bases and J by 4 bases, leaving 14 bases between them. The CDR3 is made up of 15 amino acids. CDR3 residues: CASSYVGPAFYGYTF. Written as DNA, the CDR3 is TGTGCCAGCAGTTACGTGGGGCCAGCTTTCTATGGCTACACCTTC.

CDR3 nucleotide sequence: TGTGCCAGCACCACGGACAGGATGGGCACTGAAGCTTTCTTT. This sequence encodes CASTTDRMGTEAFF. The chain joins TRBV19 to TRBJ1-1; 7 bases are shared with TRBD1. The germline V gene has CDR1 LNHDA and CDR2 SQIVND (reference sequence). This CDR3 region has 14 residues. Trimming cost V 9 bases and J 4 bases; bases outside gene matches: 11.

The count of this clone is one. The chain employs TRBV7-2 and TRBJ1-3, with 9 bases matching TRBD1. Germline CDR1 and CDR2: SGHTA and FQGNSA. The CDR3 is 15 amino acids. Unmatched junction bases numbered 5, after V lost 5 bases and J lost 3 bases. CDR3 sequence (DNA): TGTGCCAGCAGCGCGGACAGGGGTAGTGGAAACACCATATATTTT. Translation gives CASSADRGSGNTIYF.

The rearrangement links TRBV7-3 to TRBJ2-3; 10 bases line up with TRBD2. This CDR3 region has 16 residues. Germline lookup yields CDR1 SGHTA and CDR2 FQGTGA. The junction had 9 bases not matched to a gene; V was cut back by 5 bases and J by 4 bases. The CDR3 region is CASSHVTSGKADTQYF. CDR3 bases: TGTGCCAGCAGCCACGTCACTAGCGGGAAGGCAGATACGCAGTATTTT.

The genes are TRBV7-2 and TRBJ2-3; D may be TRBD1 (5 bases). Germline values: CDR1 SGHTA, CDR2 FQGNSA. Trimming left V 2 bases short and J 6 bases short, with 21 bases between. This CDR3 is 17 amino acids long. CDR3 in DNA: TGTGCCAGCAGCTTACAAGCCACAGGCCTTCTAGGTGATACGCAGTATTTT. This translates into CASSLQATGLLGDTQYF.

The genes are TRBV6-1 and TRBJ2-1, with D possibly TRBD1 on 6 matching bases. The CDR3 totals 15 residues. The V gene's germline CDR1 is MNHNS and CDR2 SASEGT. Trimming took off 1 base at V and 6 bases at J, with 13 bases between the two ends. This CDR3 is CASSEDRAPFNEQFF. In DNA form, the CDR3 reads TGTGCCAGCAGTGAAGACAGGGCCCCCTTCAATGAGCAGTTCTTC.

This clone was recorded only once. Other nucleotide sequences from this sample produce the same CDR3. The chain combines TRBV28 with TRBJ1-1; the D is unclear. The CDR3 runs 12 residues. Trimming stripped 1 base from V and 4 bases from J, with 4 bases between. Germline values: CDR1 MDHEN, CDR2 SYDVKM. As DNA, the CDR3 is TGTGCCAGCAGTTTATTGAGCACTGAAGCTTTCTTT. Translated, it gives CASSLLSTEAFF.

The chain is built from TRBV19 and TRBJ1-1; no reliable D call. From germline, CDR1 is LNHDA and CDR2 SQIVND (reference sequence). This CDR3 comprises 13 residues. The germline V and J ends were trimmed by 6 bases and 1 base, with 9 bases remaining between them. The DNA for the CDR3 is TGTGCCAGTAGGACGACGGGGAACACTGAAGCTTTCTTT. Its translation is CASRTTGNTEAFF.

Written as DNA, the CDR3 is TGTGCCAGCTCACCCTCGACAGGGGTGTCAATCGGGGAGCTGTTTTTT. Encoded protein: CASSPSTGVSIGELFF. The V call is TRBV18, the J call TRBJ2-2; 8 bases are a match to TRBD1. Trimming cost V 3 bases and J 7 bases; bases outside gene matches: 10. The CDR3 is 16 residues long. The germline V gene has CDR1 KGHSH and CDR2 LQKENI.